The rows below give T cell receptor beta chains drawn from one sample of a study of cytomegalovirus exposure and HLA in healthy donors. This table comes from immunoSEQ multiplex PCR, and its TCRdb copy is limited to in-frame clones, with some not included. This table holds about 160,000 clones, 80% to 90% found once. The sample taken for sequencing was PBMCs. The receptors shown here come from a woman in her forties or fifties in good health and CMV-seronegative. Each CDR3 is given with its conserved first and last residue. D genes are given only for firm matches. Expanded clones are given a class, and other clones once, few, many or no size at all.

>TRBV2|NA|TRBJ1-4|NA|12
TGTGCCAGCAGTGAGCGGCCCGAAAAACTGTTTTTT
CASSERPEKLFF
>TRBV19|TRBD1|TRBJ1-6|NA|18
TGTGCCAGTAGTATCCAGGACAGGGGGAATAGGTGGAATTCACCCCTCCACTTT
CASSIQDRGNRWNSPLHF
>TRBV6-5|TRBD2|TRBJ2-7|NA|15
TGTGCCAGCAGTCGTGGACTAGCGGGAGCTAACGAGCAGTACTTC
CASSRGLAGANEQYF
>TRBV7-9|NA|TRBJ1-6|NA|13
TGTGCCAGCAGCCTAGGACAAGTTAGATCCCTCCACTTT
CASSLGQVRSLHF
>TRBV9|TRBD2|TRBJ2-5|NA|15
TGTGCCAGCAGCGCCCGACTAGCGATCCAAGAGACCCAGTACTTC
CASSARLAIQETQYF
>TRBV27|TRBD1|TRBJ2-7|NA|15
TGTGCCAGCAGTAGAGACCGGGACAGTCTCTACGAGCAGTACTTC
CASSRDRDSLYEQYF
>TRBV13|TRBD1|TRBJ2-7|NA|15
TGTGCCAGCAGCTTAGGGGGGACAGGCTCCTACGAGCAGTACTTC
CASSLGGTGSYEQYF
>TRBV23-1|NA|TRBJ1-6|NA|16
TGCGCCAGACCGGGAGTCTTCGGGGCCTATAATTCACCCCTCCACTTT
CARPGVFGAYNSPLHF
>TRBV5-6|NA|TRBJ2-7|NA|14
TGTGCCAGCAGCTTAGCACAGGGAGCCTACGAGCAGTACTTC
CASSLAQGAYEQYF
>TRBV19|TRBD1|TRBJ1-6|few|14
TGTGCCAGTAGCCGAGACAGGGCGGAATCACCCCTCCACTTT
CASSRDRAESPLHF
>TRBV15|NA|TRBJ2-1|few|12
TGTGCCACCAGCAGTAGAACCAATGAGCAGTTCTTC
CATSSRTNEQFF
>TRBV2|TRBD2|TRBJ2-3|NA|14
TGTGCCAGCAGAACCGGGACTAACACAGATACGCAGTATTTT
CASRTGTNTDTQYF
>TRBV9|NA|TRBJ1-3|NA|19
TGTGCCAGCAGCGTAGCCCCCCCCGAAGAAGCTCACTCTGGAAACACCATATATTTT
CASSVAPPEEAHSGNTIYF
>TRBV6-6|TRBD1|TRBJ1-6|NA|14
TGTGCCAGCAGCGGACAGGGGCTAAATTCACCCCTCCACTTT
CASSGQGLNSPLHF
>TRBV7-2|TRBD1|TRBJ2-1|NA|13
TGTGCCAGCAGCTCGCCAGGGGGCGATGAGCAGTTCTTC
CASSSPGGDEQFF
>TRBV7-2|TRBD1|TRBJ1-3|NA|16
TGTGCCAGCAGCTTAACAGGGGGTTTAGTTGGAAACACCATATATTTT
CASSLTGGLVGNTIYF
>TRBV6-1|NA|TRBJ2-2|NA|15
TGTGCCAGCAGACTTAGCAACGTGATGACCGGGGAGCTGTTTTTT
CASRLSNVMTGELFF
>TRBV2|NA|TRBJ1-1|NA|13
TGTGCCAGCAGTCCAGAATTGAACACTGAAGCTTTCTTT
CASSPELNTEAFF
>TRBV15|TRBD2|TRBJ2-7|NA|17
TGTGCCACCAGCAGAGGTACGCTAGCGGGAGTTGGGGACGAGCAGTACTTC
CATSRGTLAGVGDEQYF
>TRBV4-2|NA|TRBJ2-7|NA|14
TGTGCCAGCAGCCCCCGGACAGAGTCCTACGAGCAGTACTTC
CASSPRTESYEQYF
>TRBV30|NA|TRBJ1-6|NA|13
TGTGCCTGGAGTGACAGCTATAATTCACCCCTCCACTTT
CAWSDSYNSPLHF
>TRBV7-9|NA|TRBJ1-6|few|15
TGTGCCAGCAGCTTAGGGCAGGGTGAGAATTCACCCCTCCACTTT
CASSLGQGENSPLHF
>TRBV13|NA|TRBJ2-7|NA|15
TGTGCCAGCAGCCACGCTGACAGGAATACAAACGAGCAGTACTTC
CASSHADRNTNEQYF
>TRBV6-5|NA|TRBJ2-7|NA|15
TGTGCCAGCAGTTACGGGCAGGGGGGATCCTACGAGCAGTACTTC
CASSYGQGGSYEQYF
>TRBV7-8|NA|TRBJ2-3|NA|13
TGTGCCACCCAGGGGCTACGCACAGATACGCAGTATTTT
CATQGLRTDTQYF
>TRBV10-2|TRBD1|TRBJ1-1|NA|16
TGCGCCAGCGGGGGGGACAGGGTGACTTTTAGGACTGAAGCTTTCTTT
CASGGDRVTFRTEAFF
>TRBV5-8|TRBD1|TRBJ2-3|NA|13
TGTGCCAGCAGCCCTACAGGGGTGGATACGCAGTATTTT
CASSPTGVDTQYF
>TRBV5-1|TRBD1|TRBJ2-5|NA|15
TGCGCCAGCAGCTCCCCTGGGACAGGGATGGGCAAGCAGTACTTC
CASSSPGTGMGKQYF
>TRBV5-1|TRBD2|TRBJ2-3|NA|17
TGCGCCAGCAGCTCCCGAGGAACTAGCGGGATAGCAGATACGCAGTATTTT
CASSSRGTSGIADTQYF
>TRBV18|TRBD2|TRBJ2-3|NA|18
TGTGCCAGCTCACCACGGGAAGCTAGCGGGAGTCGGACAGATACGCAGTATTTT
CASSPREASGSRTDTQYF
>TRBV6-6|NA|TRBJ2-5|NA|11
TGTGCCAGCACCGGGAAAGAGACCCAGTACTTC
CASTGKETQYF
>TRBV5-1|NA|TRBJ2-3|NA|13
TGCGCCAGCAGTTCGGACATCACAGATACGCAGTATTTT
CASSSDITDTQYF
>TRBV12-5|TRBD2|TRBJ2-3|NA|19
TGTGCTAGTGGTTCGGTCCCCCTAGCGGGGGGGTTTTTCGGTGATACGCAGTATTTT
CASGSVPLAGGFFGDTQYF
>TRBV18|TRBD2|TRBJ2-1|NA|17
TGTGCCAGCTCACCAGGAGTGTTGACTAGCGGTAACAATGAGCAGTTCTTC
CASSPGVLTSGNNEQFF
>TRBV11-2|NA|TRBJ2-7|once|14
TGTGCCAGCAGCTGGGGGGTCGTCTCCTACGAGCAGTACTTC
CASSWGVVSYEQYF
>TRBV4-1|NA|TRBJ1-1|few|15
TGCGCCAGCAGCCAAGATACGGTTATGAACACTGAAGCTTTCTTT
CASSQDTVMNTEAFF
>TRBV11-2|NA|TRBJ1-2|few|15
TGTGCCAGCAGCTCTTTGGACAACCCATCTAGGGGCTACACCTTC
CASSSLDNPSRGYTF
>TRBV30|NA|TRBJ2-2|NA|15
TGTGCCTGGGTTTATGGCGGATTTGACACCGGGGAGCTGTTTTTT
CAWVYGGFDTGELFF
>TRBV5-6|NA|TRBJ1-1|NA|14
TGTGCCAGCAGCCCCTTCGGGGTGAACACTGAAGCTTTCTTT
CASSPFGVNTEAFF
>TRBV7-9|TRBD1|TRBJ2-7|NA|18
TGTGCCAGCAGCTTTGGGACAGGAATAATTCTGGGGCCCTACGAGCAGTACTTC
CASSFGTGIILGPYEQYF